This T cell receptor (beta chain) was captured in a study of T cells after yellow fever vaccination. One entry per CDR3 protein results from TCRdb running MiXCR on the 5' RACE reads. Counted here are more than 95,000 distinct CDR3 sequences, roughly 9% occurring once; the ten biggest clones make up approximately 37%. Germline-derived CDR1 and CDR2 are SGHVS and FNYEAQ. The CDR3 has 12 amino acids. Trimming cost V 2 bases and J 5 bases, with 4 bases left between them. In its sample, this clonotype was seen a few times. This sequence joins TRBV7-6 and TRBJ2-1, with D unresolved. This sequence was found in a man aged 18 to 30 who received the YFV17D yellow fever vaccine. Sequencing was performed on CD8+ T cells sorted from PBMCs, taken on the day of the yellow fever booster vaccination. CDR3 in DNA: TGTGCCAGCAGCTTAATTGACAATGAGCAGTTCTTC. It codes for CASSLIDNEQFF.